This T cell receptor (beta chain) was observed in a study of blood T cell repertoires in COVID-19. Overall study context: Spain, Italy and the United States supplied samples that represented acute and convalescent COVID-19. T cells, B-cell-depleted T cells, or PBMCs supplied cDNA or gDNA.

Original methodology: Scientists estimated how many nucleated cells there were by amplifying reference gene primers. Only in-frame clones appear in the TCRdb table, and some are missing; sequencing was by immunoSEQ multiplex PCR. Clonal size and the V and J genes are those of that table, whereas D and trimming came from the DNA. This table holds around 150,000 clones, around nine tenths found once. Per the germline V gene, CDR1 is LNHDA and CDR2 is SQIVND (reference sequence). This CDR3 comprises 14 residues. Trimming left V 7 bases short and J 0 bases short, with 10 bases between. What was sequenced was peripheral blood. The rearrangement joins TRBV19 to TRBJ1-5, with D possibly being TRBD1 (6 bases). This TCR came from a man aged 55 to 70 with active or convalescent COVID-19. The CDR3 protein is CASNTGYSNQPQHF. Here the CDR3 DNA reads TGTGCCAGTAACACAGGGTATAGCAATCAGCCCCAGCATTTT.